Listed below are T cell receptor beta chains from one sample, sequenced in a study of blood T cell repertoires in COVID-19. Profiled with immunoSEQ multiplex PCR; TCRdb holds only in-frame clones, not every one. The table records approximately 40,000 clones, 70% to 90% of them present only once. Sequenced sample: peripheral blood. The receptor source for this set is a man aged 55 to 69 with COVID-19, enrolled during active disease. The CDR3 runs from the conserved cysteine through the conserved F or W.

V gene	CDR3 protein
TRBV7-8	CASSYSGDRLYQPQHF
TRBV29-1	CSVEQGGGYTF
TRBV5-1	CASSLRQVSSYNEQFF
TRBV5-1	CASSLAGTALINTGELFF
TRBV27	CASTPRQGLYGYTF
TRBV30	CAWSSGQGRNTIYF
TRBV6-5	CASSYGGVDQETQYF
TRBV7-9	CASSSSDPGDEKLFF
TRBV28	CASSDRGRRSEQFF
TRBV15	CATSRDQLYPGTRYGKNIQYF
TRBV4-1	CASSQVSWGLSSNNEQFF
TRBV11-2	CASSLAGRGLHNEQFF
TRBV19	CASSIRQGNNQPQHF
TRBV18	CASSPGTVEQFF
TRBV4-1	CASSHEDRGSNIQYF
TRBV3-1/TRBV3-2	CASSQDLVTSGRARTGELFF
TRBV18	CASSPGDTEAFF
TRBV6-6	CASREEGGAQEYF
TRBV5-4	CAWTRGNHAGELFF
TRBV30	CAISVAGGGETQYF
TRBV19	CASATSGSTDTQYF
TRBV10-3	CAISDSGGPGEQYF
TRBV6-5	CASSYGDRGVYEQYF
TRBV28	CASSLVVSGLVSGANVLTF
TRBV6-5	CASSYSRYNEQFF
TRBV4-2	CASSQDRQGPSNEQFF
TRBV7-2	CASSLGEDYGYTF
TRBV5-6	CASPVLQVPFCAGELFF
TRBV28	CASSLGSTGIGNQPQHF
TRBV6-6	CASSTGPYGQNTEAFF
TRBV7-2	CASSFTGWYTEAFF
TRBV19	CASSGQNNSPLHF
TRBV5-4	CASSLAGGNEQFF
TRBV7-2	CASSTRGGTNQPQHF
TRBV7-9	CASSLVGTGANVLTF
TRBV6-5	CASRPTLGSNQPQHF
TRBV28	CASTRGNIQYF
TRBV20-1	CRGQLNTEAFF
TRBV5-1	CASSLVLTGETEAFF
TRBV10-1	CASSEEGTGRFEAFF
TRBV9	CASSRDRANEKLFF
TRBV11-3	CASSLGDYQRAGELFF
TRBV28	CASSSGGVGNQPQHF
TRBV6-4	CASSGTSGSYNEQFF
TRBV7-2	CASSLGVAGTYEQYF
TRBV27	CASSLGDSREQYF
TRBV29-1	CSVLAGLGTGELFF
TRBV4-3	CASSPLAGRNTEAFF
TRBV19	CATNTGGLGYTF
TRBV10-3	CAISDSEAWAFF
TRBV30	CALGGMGQPQHF
TRBV19	CASSIFGERRTEAFF
TRBV13	CASSLHLTSGAYNEQFF
TRBV27	CASSGQGRGGELFF
TRBV5-6	CASRYERDAYNEQFF
TRBV5-4	CASSLKPETQYF
TRBV28	CASSGVWTSPDNEQFF